Listed below are T cell receptor beta chains from one sample, sequenced in a study of early T cells in non-severe SARS-CoV-2 infection. TCRdb passed the 5' RACE reads through MiXCR, listing each CDR3 protein once. This repertoire shows tens of thousands of distinct CDR3 sequences, under 8% found once; its top ten account for less than 6%. Sequencing input: whole blood. The source is an adult who was a healthcare worker with PCR-confirmed SARS-CoV-2 infection or an uninfected control (not recorded which). CDR3s include the opening cysteine and the closing phenylalanine or tryptophan. A clone size is listed for some rows: how often the clone was seen (once, few, many), or a class if it is expanded.

>TRBJ2-2|TRBV9|many
CASSGLTNTGELFF
>TRBJ2-1|TRBV7-6|few
CASSQVRDPTRNEQFF
>TRBJ2-7|TRBV20-1|few
CSASLAGSYEQYF
>TRBJ2-3|TRBV18|few
CASSPSVDTQYF
>TRBJ2-3|TRBV9|few
CASSVAGSVDTQYF
>TRBJ1-1|TRBV7-9|few
CASSPTEAFF
>TRBJ2-1|TRBV3-1|many
CASRPLGLAGGEQFF
>TRBJ2-3|TRBV6-6|many
CASSSSSGSRSDTQYF
>TRBJ2-1|TRBV18|.
CASSPGGPLFF
>TRBJ2-7|TRBV29-1|many
CSVVRGTYEQYF
>TRBJ2-5|TRBV18|.
CASYRGGAEETQYF
>TRBJ2-1|TRBV11-2|.
CASRPLRSLQYNEQFF
>TRBJ2-7|TRBV3-1|many
CASSHRSGRADEQYF
>TRBJ1-4|TRBV18|many
CASSPAEGAMNEKLFF
>TRBJ2-6|TRBV14|many
CASSPRGSGANVLTF
>TRBJ2-2|TRBV6-6|many
CASSRSSGVFRTGELFF
>TRBJ2-2|TRBV11-3|few
CASSFSGSNTGELFF
>TRBJ1-5|TRBV28|few
CASSPRDRTYKVQPQHF